These 8 T cell receptor beta chains share one sample of origin, sequenced in a study of T cells in Graves' hyperthyroidism and ophthalmopathy. RNA transcripts served as the template for amplifying TCR beta CDR3 regions. The TCR CDR3 was amplified in a first-round RT-PCR using the HTBI primer set. TCRdb used MiXCR to reprocess the multiplex PCR reads, holding one entry per CDR3 protein. Here the sample spans over 550,000 distinct CDR3 sequences, 16% being singletons. Sequenced: blood. These receptors all come from a woman aged 18-29 years with Graves' hyperthyroidism.

This clonotype was picked up many times. The V gene is TRBV11-2, the J gene TRBJ2-7; the D is unclear. CDR1 is SGHAT, CDR2 FQNNGV, per germline. The CDR3 has 14 residues. V lost 5 bases, J lost 2 bases, and 13 bases lay in between. The CDR3 spells CASSPRDGAYEQYF. In DNA form, the CDR3 reads TGTGCCAGCAGCCCTCGCGACGGAGCCTACGAGCAGTACTTC.

This clonotype was counted between two and nine times. The chain links TRBV7-8 to TRBJ2-7; D perhaps matches TRBD2 (5 bases). This CDR3 comprises 14 residues. CDR1 is SGHVS and CDR2 is FQNEAQ in the germline V gene. V was shortened by 2 bases and J by 6 bases, with 14 bases between the two germline ends. CDR3 sequence: CASSLKVLAGEQYF. DNA for the CDR3: TGTGCCAGCAGCTTAAAGGTGCTAGCCGGCGAGCAGTACTTC.

This clonotype came up a few times. The chain couples TRBV20-1 to TRBJ2-5; D gene unclear. Trimming took off 0 bases at V and 2 bases at J, with 10 bases between the two ends. The CDR3 is 14 amino acids. Germline CDR1 and CDR2: DFQATT and SNEGSKA (reference sequence). CDR3 nucleotide sequence: TGCAGTGCTAGAGATGACGGAGTTCAAGAGACCCAGTACTTC. Translated: CSARDDGVQETQYF.

This clonotype was seen ten or more times. The rearrangement uses TRBV5-1 and TRBJ2-1; TRBD1 matches 7 bases. This CDR3 spans 15 amino acids. Trimming removed 4 bases from V and 3 bases from J; junction bases left unmatched: 7. Germline V lookup: CDR1 SGHRS, CDR2 YFSETQ. CDR3 coding DNA: TGCGCCAGCAGCCGGACCACAGGGGACTACAATGAGCAGTTCTTC. It yields the protein CASSRTTGDYNEQFF. The entire variable domain, with the rest obtained from reference TRBV5-1 and TRBJ2-1, is as follows: KAGVTQTPRYLIKTRGQQVTLSCSPISGHRSVSWYQQTPGQGLQFLFEYFSETQRNKGNFPGRFSGRQFSNSRSEMNVSTLELGDSALYLCASSRTTGDYNEQFFGPGTRLTVL.

The sample holds many counts of this clonotype. The rearrangement joins TRBV6-1 to TRBJ1-1; a weak D match, TRBD1 (6 bases). CDR1 and CDR2 (germline): MNHNS, SASEGT. Trimming stripped 8 bases from V and 4 bases from J, with 20 bases between. The CDR3 contains 15 residues. The CDR3 is CASVGQFWAGTEAFF. The CDR3 bases are TGTGCCAGCGTCGGACAGTTTTGGGCTGGCACTGAAGCTTTCTTT.

This clonotype was detected only a few times. The CDR3 here is CASSLVTPTRGDVQFF. The CDR3 DNA is TGTGCCAGCAGCTTAGTTACCCCTACCCGGGGCGATGTGCAGTTCTTC. The chain employs TRBV7-2 and TRBJ2-1; possibly TRBD1 or TRBD2 for D (5 bases each). Trimming removed 1 base at V and 12 bases at J, with 22 bases between. Germline lookup yields CDR1 SGHTA and CDR2 FQGNSA. This CDR3 has 16 amino acids.

This clonotype occurred a few times. The CDR3 is CASSIGGGAIEQFF. For the CDR3, the DNA is TGTGCCAGTAGTATCGGCGGGGGGGCGATTGAGCAGTTCTTC. The V and J genes are TRBV19 and TRBJ2-1, with 9 bases identical to TRBD2. CDR3 length: 14 residues. The ends lost 3 bases at V and 9 bases at J; junction bases unmatched: 6. Looked up from germline, CDR1 is LNHDA and CDR2 is SQIVND (reference sequence).

This clonotype was counted ten times or more. This sequence joins TRBV28 and TRBJ1-4, with D possibly being TRBD1 (5 bases). Germline values: CDR1 MDHEN, CDR2 SYDVKM. The CDR3 has 15 residues. Trimming took off 2 bases at V and 0 bases at J, with 7 bases between the two ends. The CDR3 region is CASSLGGATNEKLFF. The CDR3 DNA sequence: TGTGCCAGCAGTTTAGGAGGGGCAACTAATGAAAAACTGTTTTTT.